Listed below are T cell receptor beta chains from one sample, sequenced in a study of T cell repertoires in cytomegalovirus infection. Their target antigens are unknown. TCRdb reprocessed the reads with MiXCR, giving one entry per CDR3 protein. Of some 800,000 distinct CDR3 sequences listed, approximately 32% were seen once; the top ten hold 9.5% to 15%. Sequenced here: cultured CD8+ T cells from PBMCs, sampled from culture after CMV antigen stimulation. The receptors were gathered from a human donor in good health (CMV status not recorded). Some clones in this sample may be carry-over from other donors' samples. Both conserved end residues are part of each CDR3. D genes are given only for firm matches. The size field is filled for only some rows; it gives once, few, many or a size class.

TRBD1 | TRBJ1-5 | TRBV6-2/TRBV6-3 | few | CASSFSGTDNQPQHF | TGTGCCAGCAGTTTCTCCGGGACAGACAATCAGCCCCAGCATTTT
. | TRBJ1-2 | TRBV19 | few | CAAAFGYGYTF | TGTGCCGCGGCTTTCGGATATGGCTACACCTTC
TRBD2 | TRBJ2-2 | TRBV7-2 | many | CASSRLAGSTGELFF | TGTGCCAGCAGCCGACTAGCGGGGAGCACCGGGGAGCTGTTTTTT
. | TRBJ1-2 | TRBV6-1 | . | CASTKGRQRFYGYTF | TGTGCCAGCACCAAGGGTCGGCAGCGGTTCTATGGCTACACCTTC
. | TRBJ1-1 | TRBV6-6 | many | CACRIIGSNTEAFF | TGTGCCTGCCGAATAATAGGCAGTAACACTGAAGCTTTCTTT
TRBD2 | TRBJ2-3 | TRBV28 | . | CASSSLAGGPKVTDTQYF | TGTGCCAGCAGTTCCCTAGCGGGGGGGCCAAAAGTGACAGATACGCAGTATTTT
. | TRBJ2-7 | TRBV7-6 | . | CASRDGREQYF | TGTGCCAGCAGGGACGGTCGGGAGCAGTACTTC
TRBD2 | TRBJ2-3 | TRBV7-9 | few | CASSQNSGELTDTQYF | TGTGCCAGCAGTCAAAATAGCGGGGAACTCACAGATACGCAGTATTTT
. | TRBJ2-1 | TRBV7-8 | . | CASSRKETAYNEQFF | TGTGCCAGCAGCAGGAAGGAGACAGCGTACAATGAGCAGTTCTTC
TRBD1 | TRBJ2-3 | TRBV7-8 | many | CASSLRYRAQGIGSIDTQYF | TGTGCCAGCAGCTTACGGTACAGGGCACAGGGGATAGGATCAATAGATACGCAGTATTTT
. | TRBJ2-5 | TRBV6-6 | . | CASSYATETQYF | TGTGCCAGCAGTTACGCAACAGAGACCCAGTACTTC
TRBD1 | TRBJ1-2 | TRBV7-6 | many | CASSPGIQGRDGYTF | TGTGCCAGCAGCCCCGGGATACAGGGGAGAGATGGCTACACCTTC
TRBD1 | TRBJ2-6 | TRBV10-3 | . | CAIRTTGAGANVLTF | TGTGCCATCAGAACGACAGGGGCTGGGGCCAACGTCCTGACTTTC
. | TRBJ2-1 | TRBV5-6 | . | CASSWRQVTYNEQFF | TGTGCCAGCAGCTGGCGACAGGTTACCTACAATGAGCAGTTCTTC
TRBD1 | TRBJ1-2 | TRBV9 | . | CASSRDRGRWTF | TGTGCCAGCAGCAGGGACAGGGGGCGTTGGACCTTC
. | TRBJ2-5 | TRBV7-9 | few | CASRPDTGRETQYF | TGTGCCAGCAGGCCTGACACGGGGCGAGAGACCCAGTACTTC
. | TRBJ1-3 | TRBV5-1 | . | CASSFRESSSGNTIYF | TGCGCCAGCAGCTTCCGGGAATCGAGCTCTGGAAACACCATATATTTT
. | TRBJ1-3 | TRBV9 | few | CASSPPHRGNTIYF | TGTGCCAGCAGCCCTCCCCATCGTGGAAACACCATATATTTT